Sequencing of this TCR beta chain was carried out in a study of blood T cell repertoires in COVID-19. Sequenced by immunoSEQ multiplex PCR; TCRdb stores in-frame clones only, minus some. Among roughly 200,000 clones listed, approximately 85% were seen once. This clone was seen only a few times. The specimen was PBMCs or T cells enriched from blood (not recorded which). This sequence was found in a man in his forties or fifties who had recovered from COVID-19.

The CDR3 loop is CASRQGGLAKNIQYF. In DNA, the CDR3 is TGTGCCAGCAGACAGGGCGGGCTAGCCAAAAACATTCAGTACTTC. The chain combines TRBV6-5 with TRBJ2-4, with D possibly matching TRBD1 (6 bases). Germline CDR1 reads MNHEY; CDR2 reads SVGAGI. The V and J ends lost 6 bases and 0 bases respectively, with 12 bases between them. The CDR3 covers 15 residues.